A single sample gave rise to the 11 T cell receptor beta chains below, sequenced in a study of shared clonotypes between healthy human individuals. Data came from immunoSEQ multiplex PCR; TCRdb stores just in-frame clones and leaves some out. The sample has some 1 million clones; roughly 80% are singletons. The sample comprised memory CD4+ T cells sorted from blood. Subset specified: CD45RA-negative fraction. The receptors come from a man in his late teens or twenties in good health.

This chain connects TRBV30 to TRBJ2-5; no reliable D call. The germline V gene encodes CDR1 GTSNPN and CDR2 SVGIG (reference sequence). V lost 5 bases and J 5 bases, leaving 9 bases between the germline ends. CDR3 size: 11 residues. This CDR3 reads CAWDVRETQYF. In DNA form, the CDR3 reads TGTGCCTGGGACGTCAGGGAGACCCAGTACTTC.

The V call is TRBV18, the J call TRBJ2-1, with TRBD2 matching over 9 bases. Germline loops: CDR1 KGHSH, CDR2 LQKENI. CDR3 length equals 16 residues. The V gene end was trimmed by 6 bases and the J gene end by 6 bases; junction bases not matched to a gene: 12. The CDR3 spells CASSLNSGSDSNEQFF. CDR3 DNA: TGTGCCAGCTCCCTCAATAGCGGGAGTGATTCCAATGAGCAGTTCTTC.

The V gene is TRBV6-1, the J gene TRBJ1-5, with D maybe TRBD1 (6 bases). V lost 7 bases, J lost 4 bases, and 17 bases lay in between. CDR3 length: 15 amino acids. Germline V gene data show CDR1 as MNHNS and CDR2 as SASEGT. Here the CDR3 reads CASKIIRGGNQPQHF. The CDR3 DNA follows: TGTGCCAGCAAGATCATCAGAGGGGGTAATCAGCCCCAGCATTTT.

The chain carries TRBV7-6 and TRBJ2-1; 8 bases are a match to TRBD2. CDR3 length equals 15 residues. The junction had 9 bases not matched to a gene; V was cut back by 5 bases and J by 6 bases. Germline V gene lookup returns CDR1 SGHVS and CDR2 FNYEAQ. CDR3 amino acids: CASSRGLGGANEQFF. CDR3 coding DNA: TGTGCCAGCAGCCGGGGACTAGGTGGAGCCAATGAGCAGTTCTTC. Complete variable domain (other parts from reference TRBV7-6 and TRBJ2-1): GAGVSQSPRYKVTKRGQDVALRCDPISGHVSLYWYRQALGQGPEFLTYFNYEAQQDKSGLPNDRFSAERPEGSISTLTIQRTEQRDSAMYRCASSRGLGGANEQFFGPGTRLTVL.

CDR3 in DNA: TGTGCCAGCAGCTTAAGGGATGAAGCTTTCTTT. Its translation: CASSLRDEAFF. This rearrangement joins TRBV7-9 to TRBJ1-1, with D hard to call. Germline V gene sequence: CDR1 SEHNR, CDR2 FQNEAQ (reference sequence). The CDR3 extends over 11 amino acids. Trimming pared 2 bases from V and 7 bases from J, leaving 5 bases between.

For this clone: A read error may account for a junction end that differs from germline. The CDR3 nucleotides read TGTGCCTGGAGTCCCCTCGGGACAGGGACGAACGCTGAAGCTTTCTTT. It is translated as CAWSPLGTGTNAEAFF. The chain links TRBV30 to TRBJ1-1, with 9 bases identical to TRBD1. The CDR3 runs 16 residues. Germline V gene sequence: CDR1 GTSNPN, CDR2 SVGIG (reference sequence).

On this clone itself: Different DNA sequences within this sample yield the same CDR3. The rearrangement links TRBV20-1 to TRBJ1-1; a weak D match, TRBD1 (5 bases). Looked up from germline, CDR1 is DFQATT and CDR2 is SNEGSKA (reference sequence). V lost 7 bases to trimming and J lost 2 bases, with 8 bases between them. The CDR3 is 11 residues long. The CDR3 region has the DNA TGCAGTGTTCAGGGAAACACTGAAGCTTTCTTT. Encoded protein: CSVQGNTEAFF.

This clone has a single count. The gene calls are TRBV11-2 and TRBJ2-7; tentative D call: TRBD1 (6 bases). The V and J ends lost 3 bases and 3 bases respectively, with 18 bases between them. The CDR3 length is 16 residues. Germline-derived CDR1 and CDR2 are SGHAT and FQNNGV. CDR3 DNA: TGTGCCAGCAGCTTTCCTTACCGACAGGCCCTCTACGAGCAGTACTTC. It codes for CASSFPYRQALYEQYF.

The chain employs TRBV19 and TRBJ1-3; possibly TRBD1 for D (5 bases). This CDR3 contains 14 residues. The germline V gene has CDR1 LNHDA and CDR2 SQIVND (reference sequence). V dropped 5 bases and J dropped 3 bases, with 11 bases sitting between them. The CDR3 loop is CASSYQGIGNTIYF. The CDR3 DNA is TGTGCCAGTAGTTACCAGGGAATTGGAAACACCATATATTTT.

The chain uses TRBV30 and TRBJ1-6; D ambiguous. Trimming shortened V by 6 bases and J by 7 bases, and 16 bases separated the two germline ends. The CDR3 covers 14 residues. Germline CDR1 reads GTSNPN; CDR2 reads SVGIG (reference sequence). The CDR3 reads CACIREQKNSPLHF. The CDR3 nucleotides read TGTGCCTGCATTCGGGAACAGAAGAATTCACCCCTCCACTTT.

This clone was seen only a few times. This chain joins TRBV6-5 and TRBJ2-4; D is perhaps TRBD2 (6 bases). Germline CDR1 reads MNHEY; CDR2 reads SVGAGI. The CDR3 runs to 15 residues. The V gene lost 6 bases and the J gene lost 1 base, with 13 bases spanning the gap. The CDR3 DNA reads as TGTGCCAGCAGCACCGGAGGGAGGGCCAAAAACATTCAGTACTTC. It specifies CASSTGGRAKNIQYF.